One T cell receptor beta chain is described in this entry. TCRdb's copy holds only in-frame clones and misses some; the assay was immunoSEQ multiplex PCR. The table has fewer than 200,000 clones, roughly 88% seen once. The data were obtained in a study of control samples from healthy donors and cancer patients. The V gene's germline CDR1 is SQVTM and CDR2 ANQGSEA. The CDR3 totals 15 residues. V lost 6 bases, J lost 2 bases, and 11 bases stayed unmatched. The V call is TRBV29-1, the J call TRBJ2-3, with 7 bases matching TRBD2. The sample taken for sequencing was blood. The TCR was taken from a woman in her 30s in good health. CDR3 residues: CSVRPLAVHTDTQYF. The CDR3 region has the DNA TGCAGCGTCCGCCCGCTAGCGGTACACACAGATACGCAGTATTTT.